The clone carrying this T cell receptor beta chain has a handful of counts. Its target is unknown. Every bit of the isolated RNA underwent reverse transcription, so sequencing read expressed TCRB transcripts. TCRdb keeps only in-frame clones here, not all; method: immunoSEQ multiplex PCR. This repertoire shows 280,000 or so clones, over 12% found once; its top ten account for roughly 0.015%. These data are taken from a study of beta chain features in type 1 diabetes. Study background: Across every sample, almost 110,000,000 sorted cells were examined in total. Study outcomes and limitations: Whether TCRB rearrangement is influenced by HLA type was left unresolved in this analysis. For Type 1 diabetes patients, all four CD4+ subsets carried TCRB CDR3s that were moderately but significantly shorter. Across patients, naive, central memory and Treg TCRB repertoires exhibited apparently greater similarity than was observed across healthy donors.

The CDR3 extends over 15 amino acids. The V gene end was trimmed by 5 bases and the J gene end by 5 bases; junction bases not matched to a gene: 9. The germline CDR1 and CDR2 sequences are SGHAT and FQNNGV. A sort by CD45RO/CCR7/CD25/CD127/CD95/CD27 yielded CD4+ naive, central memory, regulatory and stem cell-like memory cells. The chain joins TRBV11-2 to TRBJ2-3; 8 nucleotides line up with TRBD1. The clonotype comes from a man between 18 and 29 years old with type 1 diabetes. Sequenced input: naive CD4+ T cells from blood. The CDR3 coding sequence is TGTGCCAGCAGCGCGATCAGGGGGCCCATAGATACGCAGTATTTT. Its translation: CASSAIRGPIDTQYF.